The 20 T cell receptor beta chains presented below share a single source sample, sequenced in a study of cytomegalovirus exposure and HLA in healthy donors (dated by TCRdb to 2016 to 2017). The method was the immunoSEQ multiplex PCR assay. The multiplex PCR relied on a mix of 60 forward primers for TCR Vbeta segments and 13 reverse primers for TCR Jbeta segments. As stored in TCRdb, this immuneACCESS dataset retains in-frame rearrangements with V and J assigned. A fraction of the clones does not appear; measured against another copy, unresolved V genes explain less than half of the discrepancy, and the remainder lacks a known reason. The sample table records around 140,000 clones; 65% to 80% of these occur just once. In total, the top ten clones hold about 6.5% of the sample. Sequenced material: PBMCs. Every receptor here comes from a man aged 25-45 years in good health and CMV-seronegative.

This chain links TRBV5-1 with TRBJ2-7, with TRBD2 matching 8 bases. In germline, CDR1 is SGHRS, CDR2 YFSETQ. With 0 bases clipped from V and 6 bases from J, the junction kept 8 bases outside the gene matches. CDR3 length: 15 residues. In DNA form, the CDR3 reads TGCGCCAGCAGCTTGGGACCGGGAGGGCCGGTCGAGCAGTACTTC. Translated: CASSLGPGGPVEQYF.

The CDR3 bases are TGTGCCTGGAGTGTACCAGGGATCAGCTATGGCTACACCTTC. This encodes CAWSVPGISYGYTF. The chain employs TRBV30 and TRBJ1-2, with a possible D match to TRBD1 (5 bases). Germline V gives CDR1 GTSNPN, CDR2 SVGIG (reference sequence). V lost 0 bases and J lost 4, with 12 bases in between. This CDR3 is 14 amino acids long.

The CDR3 sequence: CASSKQAFFSYNEQFF. CDR3 DNA sequence: TGTGCCAGCAGTAAACAGGCGTTTTTTTCCTACAATGAGCAGTTCTTC. This chain links TRBV27 with TRBJ2-1; D possibly corresponds to TRBD1 (5 bases). The germline gives CDR1 MNHEY, CDR2 SMNVEV (reference sequence). V lost 5 bases to trimming and J lost 1 base, with 15 bases between them. This CDR3 spans 16 amino acids.

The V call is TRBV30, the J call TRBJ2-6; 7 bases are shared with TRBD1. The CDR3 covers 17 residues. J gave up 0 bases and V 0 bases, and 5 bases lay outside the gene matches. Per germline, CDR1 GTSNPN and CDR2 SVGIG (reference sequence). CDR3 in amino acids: CAWSVGTVSSGANVLTF. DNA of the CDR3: TGTGCCTGGAGTGTAGGGACAGTAAGCTCTGGGGCCAACGTCCTGACTTTC.

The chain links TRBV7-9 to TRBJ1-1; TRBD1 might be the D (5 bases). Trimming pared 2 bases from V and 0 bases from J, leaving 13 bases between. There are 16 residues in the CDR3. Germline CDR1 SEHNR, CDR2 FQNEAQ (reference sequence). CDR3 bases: TGTGCCAGCAGCTTAATAGGACACTACATGAACACTGAAGCTTTCTTT. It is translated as CASSLIGHYMNTEAFF.

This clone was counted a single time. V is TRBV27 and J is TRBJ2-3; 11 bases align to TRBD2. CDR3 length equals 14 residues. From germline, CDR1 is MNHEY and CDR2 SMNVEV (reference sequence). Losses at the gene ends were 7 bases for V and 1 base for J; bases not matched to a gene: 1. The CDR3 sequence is CASTLAGGTDTQYF. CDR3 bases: TGTGCCAGCACACTAGCGGGAGGCACAGATACGCAGTATTTT.

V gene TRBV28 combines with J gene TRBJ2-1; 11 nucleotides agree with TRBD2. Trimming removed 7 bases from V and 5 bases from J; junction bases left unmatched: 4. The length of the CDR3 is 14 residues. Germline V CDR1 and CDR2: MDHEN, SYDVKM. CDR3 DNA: TGTGCCAGCACTAGCGGGGGGATCAACAATGAGCAGTTCTTC. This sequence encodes CASTSGGINNEQFF.

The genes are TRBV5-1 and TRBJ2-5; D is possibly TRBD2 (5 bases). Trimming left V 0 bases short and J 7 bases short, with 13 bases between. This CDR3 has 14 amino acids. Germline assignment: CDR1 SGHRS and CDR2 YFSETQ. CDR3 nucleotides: TGCGCCAGCAGCTTGGAAATTCGGGCGGGGACCCAGTACTTC. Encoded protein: CASSLEIRAGTQYF.

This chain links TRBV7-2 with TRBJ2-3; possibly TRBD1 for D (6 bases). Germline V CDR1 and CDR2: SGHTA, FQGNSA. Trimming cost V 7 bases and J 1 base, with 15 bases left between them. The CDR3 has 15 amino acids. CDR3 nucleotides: TGTGCCAGCAAAGGACAGTTTTCTCGCACAGATACGCAGTATTTT. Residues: CASKGQFSRTDTQYF.

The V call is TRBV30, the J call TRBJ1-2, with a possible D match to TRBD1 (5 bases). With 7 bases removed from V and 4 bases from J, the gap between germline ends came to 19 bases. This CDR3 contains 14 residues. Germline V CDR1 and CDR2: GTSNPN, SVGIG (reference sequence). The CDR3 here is CAFLGGASSYGYTF. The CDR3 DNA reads TGTGCCTTCCTGGGCGGGGCCTCCTCCTATGGCTACACCTTC.

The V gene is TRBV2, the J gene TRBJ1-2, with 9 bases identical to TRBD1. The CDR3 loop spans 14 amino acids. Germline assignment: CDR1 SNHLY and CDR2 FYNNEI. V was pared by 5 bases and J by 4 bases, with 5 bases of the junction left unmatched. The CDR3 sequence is CASSQGQGSYGYTF. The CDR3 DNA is TGTGCCAGCAGTCAGGGACAGGGATCCTATGGCTACACCTTC.

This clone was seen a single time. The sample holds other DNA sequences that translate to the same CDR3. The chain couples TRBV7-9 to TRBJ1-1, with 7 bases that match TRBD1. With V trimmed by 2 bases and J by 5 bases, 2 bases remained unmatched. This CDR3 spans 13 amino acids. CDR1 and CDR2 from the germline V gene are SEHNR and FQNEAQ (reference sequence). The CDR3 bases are TGTGCCAGCAGCTTAACAGGGGCGACTGAAGCTTTCTTT. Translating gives CASSLTGATEAFF.

Written as DNA, the CDR3 is TGTGCCAGCAGTCGACTAGCAGGACAAGAGACCCAGTACTTC. This gives the protein CASSRLAGQETQYF. This chain links TRBV5-5 with TRBJ2-5, with 7 bases that match TRBD2. CDR3 length: 14 amino acids. The trim removed 5 bases at V and 2 bases at J, leaving 6 bases unmatched. Germline lookup yields CDR1 SGHKS and CDR2 YYEKEE (reference sequence). Complete variable domain (other parts from reference TRBV5-5 and TRBJ2-5): DAGVTQSPTHLIKTRGQQVTLRCSPISGHKSVSWYQQVLGQGPQFIFQYYEKEERGRGNFPDRFSARQFPNYSSELNVNALLLGDSALYLCASSRLAGQETQYFGPGTRLLVL.

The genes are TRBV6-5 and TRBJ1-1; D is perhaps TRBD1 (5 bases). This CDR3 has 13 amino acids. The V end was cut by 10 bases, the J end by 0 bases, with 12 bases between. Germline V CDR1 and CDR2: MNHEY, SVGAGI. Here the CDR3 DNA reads TGTGCCACCGGGACTCTCCTGAACACTGAAGCTTTCTTT. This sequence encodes CATGTLLNTEAFF.

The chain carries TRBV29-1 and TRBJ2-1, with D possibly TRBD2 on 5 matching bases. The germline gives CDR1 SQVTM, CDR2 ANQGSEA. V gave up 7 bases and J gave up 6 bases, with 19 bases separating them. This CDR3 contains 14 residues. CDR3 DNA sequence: TGCAGCGGAGGATGGCACCCGGGAACCAATGAGCAGTTCTTC. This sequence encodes CSGGWHPGTNEQFF.

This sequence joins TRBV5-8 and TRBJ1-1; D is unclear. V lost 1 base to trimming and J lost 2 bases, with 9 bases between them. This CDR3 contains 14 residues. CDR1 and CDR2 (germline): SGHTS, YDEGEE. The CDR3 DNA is TGTGCCAGCAGCTTGTTGGGCCTCAACACTGAAGCTTTCTTT. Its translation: CASSLLGLNTEAFF.

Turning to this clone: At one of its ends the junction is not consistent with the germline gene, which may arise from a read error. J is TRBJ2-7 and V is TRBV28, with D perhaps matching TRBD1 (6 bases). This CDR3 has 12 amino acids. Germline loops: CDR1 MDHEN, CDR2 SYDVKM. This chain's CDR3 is CASSLETGSPNF. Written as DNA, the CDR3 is TGTGCCAGCAGTTTAGAAACAGGGTCTCCTAACTTC.

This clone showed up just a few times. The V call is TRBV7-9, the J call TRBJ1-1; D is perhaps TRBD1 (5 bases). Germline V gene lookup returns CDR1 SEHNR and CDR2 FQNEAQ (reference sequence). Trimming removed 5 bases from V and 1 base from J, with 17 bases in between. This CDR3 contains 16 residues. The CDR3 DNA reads TGTGCCAGCAGCCACTGGGGCTCTTTGCCGAACACTGAAGCTTTCTTT. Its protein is CASSHWGSLPNTEAFF.

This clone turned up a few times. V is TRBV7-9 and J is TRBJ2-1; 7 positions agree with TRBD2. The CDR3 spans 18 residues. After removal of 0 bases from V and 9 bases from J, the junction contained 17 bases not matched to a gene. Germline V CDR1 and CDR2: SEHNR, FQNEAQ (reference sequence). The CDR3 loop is CASSLARRRFAGEVEQFF. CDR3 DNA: TGTGCCAGCAGCTTAGCCCGACGGCGGTTCGCGGGAGAGGTTGAGCAGTTCTTC.

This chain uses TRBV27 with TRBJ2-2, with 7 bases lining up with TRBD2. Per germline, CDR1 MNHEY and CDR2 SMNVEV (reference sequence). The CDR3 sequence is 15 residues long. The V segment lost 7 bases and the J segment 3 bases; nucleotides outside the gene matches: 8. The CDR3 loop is CASTWVGGDTGELFF. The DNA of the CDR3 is TGTGCCAGCACCTGGGTGGGAGGGGACACCGGGGAGCTGTTTTTT.